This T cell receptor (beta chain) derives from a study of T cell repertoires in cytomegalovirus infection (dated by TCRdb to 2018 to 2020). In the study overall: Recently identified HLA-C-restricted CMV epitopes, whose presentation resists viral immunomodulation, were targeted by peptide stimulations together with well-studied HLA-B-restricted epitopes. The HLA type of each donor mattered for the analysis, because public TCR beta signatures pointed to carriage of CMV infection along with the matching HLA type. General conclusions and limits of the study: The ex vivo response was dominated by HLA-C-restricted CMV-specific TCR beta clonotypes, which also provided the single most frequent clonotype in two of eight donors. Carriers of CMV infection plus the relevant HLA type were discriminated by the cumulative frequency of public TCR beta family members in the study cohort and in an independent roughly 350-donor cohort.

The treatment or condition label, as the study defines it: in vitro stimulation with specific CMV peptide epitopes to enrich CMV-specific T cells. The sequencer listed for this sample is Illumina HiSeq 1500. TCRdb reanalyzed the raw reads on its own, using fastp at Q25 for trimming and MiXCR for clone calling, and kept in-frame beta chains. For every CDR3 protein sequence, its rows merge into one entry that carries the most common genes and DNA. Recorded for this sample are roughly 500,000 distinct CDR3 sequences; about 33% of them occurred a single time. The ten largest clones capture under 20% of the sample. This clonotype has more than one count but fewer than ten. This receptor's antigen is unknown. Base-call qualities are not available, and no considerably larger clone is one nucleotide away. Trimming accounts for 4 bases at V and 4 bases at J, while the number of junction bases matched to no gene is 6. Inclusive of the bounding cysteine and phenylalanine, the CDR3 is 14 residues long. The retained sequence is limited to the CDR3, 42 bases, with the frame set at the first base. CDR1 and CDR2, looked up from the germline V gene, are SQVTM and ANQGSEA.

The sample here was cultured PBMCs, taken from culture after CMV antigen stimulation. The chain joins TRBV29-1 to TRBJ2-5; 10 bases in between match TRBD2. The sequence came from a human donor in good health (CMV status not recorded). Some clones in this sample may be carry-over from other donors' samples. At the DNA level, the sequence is TGCAGCGTTGTGGGGACTAGCGTCGGAGAGACCCAGTACTTC. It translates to CSVVGTSVGETQYF.